A selection of T cell receptor beta chains follows, all from one sample in a study of T-cell reconstitution after alpha-beta-depleted transplantation in children. TCRdb analysed the PCR reads with MiXCR anew, one entry per CDR3 protein. Altogether 400,000 to 500,000 distinct CDR3 sequences are present, roughly 11% being singletons, with the ten largest covering nearly 5.5%. Sequencing was performed on PBMCs from the stem cell graft donor, taken from the stem cell graft. These receptor sequences come from a human donor who donated a stem cell graft to a child with acute myeloid leukemia. Both conserved end residues are part of each CDR3. Each record gives: CDR3 DNA, CDR3 protein, clone size, J gene, V gene, D gene. The D gene is left open where the match is weak. Rows may omit the clone size; those that give it use once, few, many or a size class.

DNA: TGTGCCAGCAGCCGTCAGGGATGGGATGCTTTCTTT
CDR3: CASSRQGWDAFF
size: NA
J: TRBJ1-1
V: TRBV3-1
D: NA

DNA: TGCAGGGTACTAGCGGGAGGGAGCTCCTACAATGAGCAGTTCTTC
CDR3: CRVLAGGSSYNEQFF
size: few
J: TRBJ2-1
V: TRBV20-1
D: TRBD2

DNA: TGCAGCGTTCTGGTCACTATCTCCTACGAGCAGTACTTC
CDR3: CSVLVTISYEQYF
size: NA
J: TRBJ2-7
V: TRBV29-1
D: NA

DNA: TGTGCCAGCAGTGTGGGGGGCGATGAGCAGTTCTTC
CDR3: CASSVGGDEQFF
size: many
J: TRBJ2-1
V: TRBV6-1
D: NA

DNA: TGCAGCGTTGTCCCCGGGGGGCCTTCCTACGAGCAGTACTTC
CDR3: CSVVPGGPSYEQYF
size: few
J: TRBJ2-7
V: TRBV29-1
D: NA

DNA: TGTGCCAGCAGCCGAACACTAGACGGGGAGCTGTTTTTT
CDR3: CASSRTLDGELFF
size: few
J: TRBJ2-2
V: TRBV11-3
D: NA

DNA: TGCGCCAGCAGCCAAGAGGGGGCAGGGCCTACCAAAAACATTCAGTACTTC
CDR3: CASSQEGAGPTKNIQYF
size: NA
J: TRBJ2-4
V: TRBV4-1
D: NA

DNA: TGTGCCATCAGTGTCATCAGGCATAATGAGCAGTTCTTC
CDR3: CAISVIRHNEQFF
size: many
J: TRBJ2-1
V: TRBV10-3
D: NA

DNA: TGCGCCAGCAGATTTGGACGAGAGACCCAGTACTTC
CDR3: CASRFGRETQYF
size: few
J: TRBJ2-5
V: TRBV5-1
D: NA

DNA: TGTGCCAGCAGCTTAGGTCCTGGTAGCGGGAGGGTCGGGGCCAAAAACATTCAGTACTTC
CDR3: CASSLGPGSGRVGAKNIQYF
size: NA
J: TRBJ2-4
V: TRBV11-2
D: TRBD2

DNA: TGTGCCAGTAAGGACAGGTCCGGCCTTGGGGGCTACACCTTC
CDR3: CASKDRSGLGGYTF
size: few
J: TRBJ1-2
V: TRBV19
D: TRBD1

DNA: TGTGCCAGCAGAAAAAACAGGGAGCAGTTCTTC
CDR3: CASRKNREQFF
size: NA
J: TRBJ2-1
V: TRBV7-8
D: NA

DNA: TGCGCCAGCAGCTCTAACGGTGCAGGGGAAAAACTGTTTTTT
CDR3: CASSSNGAGEKLFF
size: NA
J: TRBJ1-4
V: TRBV5-1
D: NA

DNA: TGCGCCAGCAGCTTGGTTTCAGGATACAATGAGCAGTTCTTC
CDR3: CASSLVSGYNEQFF
size: many
J: TRBJ2-1
V: TRBV5-1
D: NA

DNA: TGCAGTGCTAGAGAGGAGGAGGGGTGGGCAAACATTCAGTACTTC
CDR3: CSAREEEGWANIQYF
size: few
J: TRBJ2-4
V: TRBV20-1
D: NA

DNA: TGTGCCAGCTCACCACTCCTGGCAGATACGCAGTATTTT
CDR3: CASSPLLADTQYF
size: NA
J: TRBJ2-3
V: TRBV18
D: NA

DNA: TGCGCCAGCAGCTTGGATGCTGCGGGGGGAGATACGCAGTATTTT
CDR3: CASSLDAAGGDTQYF
size: many
J: TRBJ2-3
V: TRBV5-1
D: TRBD2

DNA: TGCAGCGTTGAAGGCCCTAGCCGAGAGACCCAGTACTTC
CDR3: CSVEGPSRETQYF
size: few
J: TRBJ2-5
V: TRBV29-1
D: NA

DNA: TGTGCCAGCAGCCCTAGGGACAGTGAGAACACTGAAGCTTTCTTT
CDR3: CASSPRDSENTEAFF
size: few
J: TRBJ1-1
V: TRBV12-3/TRBV12-4
D: TRBD1

DNA: TGCAGCGTTGAGGCCCGAAACTCCGGGGAGCTGTTTTTT
CDR3: CSVEARNSGELFF
size: few
J: TRBJ2-2
V: TRBV29-1
D: NA

DNA: TGTGCCAGCAGTTCCCAGGGAGCGGGAGGGCCCTACGAGCAGTACTTC
CDR3: CASSSQGAGGPYEQYF
size: few
J: TRBJ2-7
V: TRBV12-3/TRBV12-4
D: TRBD2

DNA: TGCGCCAGCACCCCCTCGGGCGGGAGGGCCTCCTACAATGAGCAGTTCTTC
CDR3: CASTPSGGRASYNEQFF
size: NA
J: TRBJ2-1
V: TRBV5-1
D: TRBD2

DNA: TGTGCCAGCAGCCCCCCAGGACTAGCGGGAGGGTCCAATGAGCAGTTCTTC
CDR3: CASSPPGLAGGSNEQFF
size: many
J: TRBJ2-1
V: TRBV7-6
D: TRBD2

DNA: TGTGCCAGCAGTGGACTAGCCTACAATGAGCAGTTCTTC
CDR3: CASSGLAYNEQFF
size: few
J: TRBJ2-1
V: TRBV2
D: NA

DNA: TGTGCCAGTAGTATAGAAACCCTAACGGGGAATCTGCCCCAGCATTTT
CDR3: CASSIETLTGNLPQHF
size: NA
J: TRBJ1-5
V: TRBV19
D: NA

DNA: TGTGCCAGCAGTTACAGGGTCGATAGGACCGGGGAGCTGTTTTTT
CDR3: CASSYRVDRTGELFF
size: few
J: TRBJ2-2
V: TRBV6-5
D: NA

DNA: TGTGCCAGCAGCTTAGGGGAGACAGGGGCTAACACTGAAGCTTTCTTT
CDR3: CASSLGETGANTEAFF
size: few
J: TRBJ1-1
V: TRBV7-9
D: TRBD1